The 15 T cell receptor beta chains presented below share a single source sample, sequenced in a study of T cell responses to AZD1222 COVID-19 vaccine. TCRdb's copy holds only in-frame clones and misses some; the assay was immunoSEQ multiplex PCR. The sample holds about 88,000 clones, roughly nine tenths seen once. The sequenced sample was peripheral blood, obtained on day 0 of AZD1222 vaccination. The receptor source for this set is an adult in good health.

In DNA, the CDR3 is TGTGCCAGCTCACCAATGGAACAGAAGAAAGAGACCCAGTACTTC. It is translated as CASSPMEQKKETQYF. The V call is TRBV18, the J call TRBJ2-5; D gene uncertain. Germline lookup yields CDR1 KGHSH and CDR2 LQKENI. V lost 2 bases to trimming and J lost 3 bases, with 13 bases between them. The CDR3 has 15 amino acids.

About this clone itself: Other DNA sequences in the sample encode the same CDR3. V gene TRBV2 combines with J gene TRBJ1-1; no firm D call. Trimming stripped 3 bases from V and 0 bases from J, with 2 bases between. CDR3 length: 12 residues. Germline CDR1 SNHLY, CDR2 FYNNEI. This CDR3 reads CASSELNTEAFF. In DNA form, the CDR3 reads TGTGCCAGCAGTGAGCTGAACACTGAAGCTTTCTTT.

The chain joins TRBV18 to TRBJ2-4, with TRBD1 matching 9 bases. Looked up from germline, CDR1 is KGHSH and CDR2 is LQKENI. V lost 5 bases, J lost 7 bases, and 9 bases stayed unmatched. The CDR3 is 15 amino acids. In DNA, the CDR3 is TGTGCCAGCTCAGCCCGGGACAGGGCTGCTAACATTCAGTACTTC. It translates to CASSARDRAANIQYF.

CDR3 in DNA: TGCAGCGCTGGACTAGCGGGCACCGGGGAGCTGTTTTTT. Protein: CSAGLAGTGELFF. V and J are TRBV29-1 and TRBJ2-2; the match to TRBD2 covers 11 bases. The CDR3 sequence is 13 residues long. V lost 7 bases to trimming and J lost 4 bases; unmatched junction nucleotides: 2. The germline V gene encodes CDR1 SQVTM and CDR2 ANQGSEA.

The CDR3 loop is CASRRFRAVGLKNSNQPQHF. CDR3 nucleotides: TGTGCAAGTCGCAGGTTTAGGGCCGTTGGGCTGAAAAATAGCAATCAGCCCCAGCATTTT. The chain links TRBV12-2 to TRBJ1-5. TRBV12-2 is assigned pseudogene status. This CDR3 has 20 residues.

The V call is TRBV4-1, the J call TRBJ2-7; 8 nucleotides match TRBD2. V shed 3 bases and J 2 bases; nucleotides not matched to a gene: 6. The germline CDR1 and CDR2 sequences are MGHRA and YSYEKL. There are 15 residues in the CDR3. The CDR3 reads CASSQFPGLAYEQYF. As DNA, the CDR3 is TGCGCCAGCAGCCAGTTCCCGGGACTAGCCTACGAGCAGTACTTC.

The chain combines TRBV5-4 with TRBJ1-3; D not certain. CDR3 length: 15 residues. Germline lookup yields CDR1 SGHNT and CDR2 YYREEE (reference sequence). The V end was cut by 0 bases, the J end by 0 bases, with 7 bases between. The DNA for the CDR3 is TGTGCCAGCAGCTTGGCAGCAAGCTCTGGAAACACCATATATTTT. It is translated as CASSLAASSGNTIYF.

The CDR3: CASSYSNGSPYEQYF. CDR3 bases: TGTGCCAGCAGTTACTCCAACGGGAGCCCCTACGAGCAGTACTTC. The chain links TRBV6-5 to TRBJ2-7; TRBD2 is a possible D gene (6 bases). Per germline, CDR1 MNHEY and CDR2 SVGAGI. The length of the CDR3 is 15 residues. Deletions cut 0 bases from V and 2 bases from J, with 11 bases between.

J is TRBJ1-5 and V is TRBV19; D is unresolved. From germline, CDR1 is LNHDA and CDR2 SQIVND (reference sequence). Trimming left V 0 bases short and J 5 bases short, with 11 bases between. The CDR3 runs 15 residues. The CDR3 DNA reads TGTGCCAGTAGTATAGATCACGGGCGGGATCAGCCCCAGCATTTT. Its protein is CASSIDHGRDQPQHF.

This chain connects TRBV2 to TRBJ1-6, with D possibly matching TRBD1 (5 bases). V was clipped by 1 base and J by 10 bases, with 14 bases between them. The V gene's germline CDR1 is SNHLY and CDR2 FYNNEI. This CDR3 region has 15 residues. Here the CDR3 reads CASSEGAGSWSPLHF. CDR3 sequence (DNA): TGTGCCAGCAGTGAAGGGGCAGGGTCTTGGTCACCCCTCCACTTT.

This chain uses TRBV27 with TRBJ1-2; 8 nucleotides match TRBD1. With V trimmed by 3 bases and J by 1 base, 13 bases remained unmatched. The germline CDR1 and CDR2 sequences are MNHEY and SMNVEV (reference sequence). CDR3 length: 18 amino acids. Written as DNA, the CDR3 is TGTGCCAGCAGTTTCAGGGCCACAGGGGGGGTACTTAACTATGGCTACACCTTC. This gives the protein CASSFRATGGVLNYGYTF.

This chain joins TRBV28 and TRBJ2-7; D not certain. The germline gives CDR1 MDHEN, CDR2 SYDVKM. V was shortened by 8 bases and J by 5 bases, with 7 bases between the two germline ends. The CDR3 sequence is 10 residues long. The CDR3 reads CASLGHEQYF. The CDR3, as DNA: TGTGCCAGCTTAGGCCACGAGCAGTACTTC.

The chain employs TRBV2 and TRBJ1-2, with no clear D. CDR1 and CDR2 (germline): SNHLY, FYNNEI. The CDR3 contains 12 residues. V was shortened by 6 bases and J by 5 bases, with 10 bases between the two germline ends. The DNA for the CDR3 is TGTGCCAGCAGCCCGCCTGGGTATGGCTACACCTTC. Its translation is CASSPPGYGYTF.

This clone qualifies as medium-sized. The V gene is TRBV11-2, the J gene TRBJ2-7, with 10 bases matching TRBD1. CDR1 is SGHAT and CDR2 is FQNNGV in the germline V gene. Trimming at V came to 1 base and at J to 1 base, leaving 10 bases not matched to a gene. The CDR3 runs to 18 residues. CDR3 amino acids: CASSLVFGTGVVSYEQYF. CDR3 bases: TGTGCCAGCAGCTTAGTGTTCGGGACAGGGGTTGTTTCCTACGAGCAGTACTTC.

This clone was observed a single time. The rearrangement links TRBV27 to TRBJ1-2; no clear D. V was shortened by 4 bases and J by 2 bases, with 8 bases between the two germline ends. CDR1 is MNHEY, CDR2 SMNVEV, per germline (reference sequence). The CDR3 has 13 residues. This CDR3 reads CASSYGPNYGYTF. CDR3 coding DNA: TGTGCCAGCAGTTATGGACCGAACTATGGCTACACCTTC.